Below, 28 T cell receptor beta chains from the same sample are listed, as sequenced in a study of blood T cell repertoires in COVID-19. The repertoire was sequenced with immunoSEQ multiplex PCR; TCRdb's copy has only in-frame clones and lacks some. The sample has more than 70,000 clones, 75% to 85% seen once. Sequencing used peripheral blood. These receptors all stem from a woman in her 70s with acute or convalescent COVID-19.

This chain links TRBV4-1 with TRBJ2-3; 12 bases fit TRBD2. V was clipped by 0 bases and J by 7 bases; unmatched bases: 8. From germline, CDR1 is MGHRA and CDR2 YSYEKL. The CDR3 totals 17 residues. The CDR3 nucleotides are TGCGCCAGCAGCCAAGATTCTACTAGCGGGAGGTTAAATACGCAGTATTTT. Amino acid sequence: CASSQDSTSGRLNTQYF.

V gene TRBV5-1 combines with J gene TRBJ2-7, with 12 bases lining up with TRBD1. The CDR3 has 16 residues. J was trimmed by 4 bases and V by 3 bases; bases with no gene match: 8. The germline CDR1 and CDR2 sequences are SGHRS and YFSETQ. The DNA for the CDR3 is TGCGCCAGCAGCTCCGGGACAGGGGGCACCCATTACGAGCAGTACTTC. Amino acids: CASSSGTGGTHYEQYF.

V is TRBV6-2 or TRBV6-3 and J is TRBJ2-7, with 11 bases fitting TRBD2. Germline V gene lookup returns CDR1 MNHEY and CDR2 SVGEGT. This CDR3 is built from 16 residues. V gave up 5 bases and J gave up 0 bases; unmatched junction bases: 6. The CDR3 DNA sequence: TGTGCCAGCAGTCGGGTGACTAGCGGGACCTCCTACGAGCAGTACTTC. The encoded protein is CASSRVTSGTSYEQYF.

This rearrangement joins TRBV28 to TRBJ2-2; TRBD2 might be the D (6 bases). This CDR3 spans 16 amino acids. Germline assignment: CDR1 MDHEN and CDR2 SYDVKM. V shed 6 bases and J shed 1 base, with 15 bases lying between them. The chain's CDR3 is CASSPLFGRNTGELFF. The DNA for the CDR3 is TGTGCCAGCAGCCCCTTATTCGGGAGGAACACCGGGGAGCTGTTTTTT.

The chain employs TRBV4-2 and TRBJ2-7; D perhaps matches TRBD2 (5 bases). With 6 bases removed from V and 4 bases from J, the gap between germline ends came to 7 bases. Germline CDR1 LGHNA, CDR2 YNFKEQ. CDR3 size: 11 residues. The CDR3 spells CASSPGYEQYF. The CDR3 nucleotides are TGTGCCAGCAGTCCGGGATACGAGCAGTACTTC.

CDR3 amino acids: CASSSRQDRFF. The CDR3, as DNA: TGTGCCAGCAGTAGTCGACAGGATCGGTTCTTC. The chain joins TRBV28 to TRBJ2-1; tentatively, D is TRBD1 (6 bases). Trimming removed 5 bases at V and 15 bases at J, with 14 bases between. The CDR3 loop spans 11 amino acids. Germline-derived CDR1 and CDR2 are MDHEN and SYDVKM. Full variable domain (missing parts from reference TRBV28 and TRBJ2-1): DVKVTQSSRYLVKRTGEKVFLECVQDMDHENMFWYRQDPGLGLRLIYFSYDVKMKEKGDIPEGYSVSREKKERFSLILESASTNQTSMYLCASSSRQDRFFGPGTRLTVL.

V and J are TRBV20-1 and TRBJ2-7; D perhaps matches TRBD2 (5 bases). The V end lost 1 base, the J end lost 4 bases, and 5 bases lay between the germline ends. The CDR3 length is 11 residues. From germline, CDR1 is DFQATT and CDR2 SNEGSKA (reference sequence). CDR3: CSARGRYEQYF. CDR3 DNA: TGCAGTGCTAGAGGGAGGTACGAGCAGTACTTC.

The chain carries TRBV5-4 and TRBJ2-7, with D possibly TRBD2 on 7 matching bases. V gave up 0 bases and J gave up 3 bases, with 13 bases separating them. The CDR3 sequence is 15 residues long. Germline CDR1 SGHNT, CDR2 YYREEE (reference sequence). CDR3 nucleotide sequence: TGTGCCAGCAGCTTGGAGGGGGGGCGAAGCTACGAGCAGTACTTC. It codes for CASSLEGGRSYEQYF.

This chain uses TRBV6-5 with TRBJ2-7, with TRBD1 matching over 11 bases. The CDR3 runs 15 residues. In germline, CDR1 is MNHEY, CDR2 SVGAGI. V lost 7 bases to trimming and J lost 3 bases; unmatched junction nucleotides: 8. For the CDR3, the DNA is TGTGCCAGCACCACCGGGACAGGGGGTAACTACGAGCAGTACTTC. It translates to CASTTGTGGNYEQYF.

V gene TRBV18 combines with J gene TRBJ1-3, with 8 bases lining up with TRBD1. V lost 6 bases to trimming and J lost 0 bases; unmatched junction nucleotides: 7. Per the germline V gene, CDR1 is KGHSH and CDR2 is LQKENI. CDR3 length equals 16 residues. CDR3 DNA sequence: TGTGCCAGCTCGTCAGCAGGGGGCCTCTCTGGAAACACCATATATTTT. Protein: CASSSAGGLSGNTIYF.

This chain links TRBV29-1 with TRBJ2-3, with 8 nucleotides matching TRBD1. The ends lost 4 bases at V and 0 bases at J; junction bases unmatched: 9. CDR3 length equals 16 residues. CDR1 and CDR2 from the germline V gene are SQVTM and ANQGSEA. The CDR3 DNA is TGCAGCGTTGTTGGTTCTTGGACAGGGAGCACAGATACGCAGTATTTT. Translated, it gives CSVVGSWTGSTDTQYF.

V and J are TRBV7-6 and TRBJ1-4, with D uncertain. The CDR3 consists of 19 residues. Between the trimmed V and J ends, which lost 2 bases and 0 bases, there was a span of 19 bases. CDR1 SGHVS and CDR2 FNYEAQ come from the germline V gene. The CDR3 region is CASSLYLWTSASTNEKLFF. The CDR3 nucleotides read TGTGCCAGCAGCTTATATCTCTGGACTTCTGCTTCAACTAATGAAAAACTGTTTTTT.

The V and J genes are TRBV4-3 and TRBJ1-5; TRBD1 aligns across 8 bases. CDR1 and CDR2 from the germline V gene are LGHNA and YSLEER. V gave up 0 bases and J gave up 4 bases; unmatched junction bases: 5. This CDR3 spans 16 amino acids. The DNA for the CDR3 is TGCGCCAGCAGCCAAGATCTTACAGGGGGAAATCAGCCCCAGCATTTT. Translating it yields CASSQDLTGGNQPQHF.

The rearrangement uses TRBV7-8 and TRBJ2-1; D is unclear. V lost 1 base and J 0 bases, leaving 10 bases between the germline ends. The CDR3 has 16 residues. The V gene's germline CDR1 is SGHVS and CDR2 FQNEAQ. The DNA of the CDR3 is TGTGCCAGCAGCTTAGGGTTGGCTAGCTCCTACAATGAGCAGTTCTTC. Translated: CASSLGLASSYNEQFF.

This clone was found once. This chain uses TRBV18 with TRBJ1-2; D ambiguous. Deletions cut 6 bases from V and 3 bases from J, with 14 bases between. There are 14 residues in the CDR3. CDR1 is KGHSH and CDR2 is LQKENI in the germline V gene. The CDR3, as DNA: TGTGCCAGCTCCCCGGTGCAGGTGGACTATGGCTACACCTTC. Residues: CASSPVQVDYGYTF.

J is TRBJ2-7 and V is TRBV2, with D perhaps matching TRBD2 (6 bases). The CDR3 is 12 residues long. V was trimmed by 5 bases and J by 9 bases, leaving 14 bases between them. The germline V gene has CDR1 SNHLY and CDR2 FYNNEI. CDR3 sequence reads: CASSSRGGWQYF. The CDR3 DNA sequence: TGTGCCAGCAGTTCTCGGGGAGGTTGGCAGTACTTC.

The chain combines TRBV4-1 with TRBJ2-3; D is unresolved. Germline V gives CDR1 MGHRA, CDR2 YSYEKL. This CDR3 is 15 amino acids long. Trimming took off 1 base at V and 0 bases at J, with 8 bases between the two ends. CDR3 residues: CASSQVLLSTDTQYF. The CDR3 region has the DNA TGCGCCAGCAGCCAAGTTCTATTAAGCACAGATACGCAGTATTTT.

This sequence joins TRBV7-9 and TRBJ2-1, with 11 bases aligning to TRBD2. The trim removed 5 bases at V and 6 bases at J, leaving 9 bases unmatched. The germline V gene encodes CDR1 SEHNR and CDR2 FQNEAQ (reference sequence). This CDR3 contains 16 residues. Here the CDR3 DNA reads TGTGCCAGCAGCCTCGGGGTAGCGGGAGGGGTCAATGAGCAGTTCTTC. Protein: CASSLGVAGGVNEQFF.

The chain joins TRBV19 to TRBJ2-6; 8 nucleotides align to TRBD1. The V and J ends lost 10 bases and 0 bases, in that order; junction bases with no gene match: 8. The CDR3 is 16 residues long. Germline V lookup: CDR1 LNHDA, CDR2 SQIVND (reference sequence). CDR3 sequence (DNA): TGTGCCACCTCGACAGGGGTCCTCTCTGGGGCCAACGTCCTGACTTTC. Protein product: CATSTGVLSGANVLTF.

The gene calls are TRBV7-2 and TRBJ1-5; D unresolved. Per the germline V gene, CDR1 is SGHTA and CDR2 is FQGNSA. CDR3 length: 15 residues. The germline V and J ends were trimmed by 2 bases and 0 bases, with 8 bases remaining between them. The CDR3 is CASSLNPYSNQPQHF. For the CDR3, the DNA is TGTGCCAGCAGCTTAAATCCGTATAGCAATCAGCCCCAGCATTTT.

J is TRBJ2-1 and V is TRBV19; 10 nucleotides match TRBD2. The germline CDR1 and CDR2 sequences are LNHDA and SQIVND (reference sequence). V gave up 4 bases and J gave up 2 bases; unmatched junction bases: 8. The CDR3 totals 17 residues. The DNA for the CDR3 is TGTGCCAGTAGTAGACTAGCGGGCGATACGGCCTACAATGAGCAGTTCTTC. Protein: CASSRLAGDTAYNEQFF.

CDR3 DNA: TGTGCCAGCAGCCTAAGAACCACCGGGGAGCTGTTTTTT. It yields the protein CASSLRTTGELFF. The J gene is TRBJ2-2, the V gene TRBV11-3; D is uncertain. CDR3 size: 13 residues. Germline values: CDR1 SGHNT, CDR2 YENEEA. Trimming pared 5 bases from V and 4 bases from J, leaving 8 bases between. The variable domain in full, completed from reference TRBV11-3 and TRBJ2-2, reads EAGVVQSPRYKIIEKKQPVAFWCNPISGHNTLYWYLQNLGQGPELLIRYENEEAVDDSQLPKDRFSAERLKGVDSTLKIQPAELGDSAVYLCASSLRTTGELFFGEGSRLTVL.

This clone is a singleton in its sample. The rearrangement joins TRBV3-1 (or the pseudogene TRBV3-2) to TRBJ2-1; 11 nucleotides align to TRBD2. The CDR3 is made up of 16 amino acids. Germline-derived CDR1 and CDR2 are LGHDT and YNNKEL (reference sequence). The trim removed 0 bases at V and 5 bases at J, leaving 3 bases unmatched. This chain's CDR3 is CASSQEGLAGHNEQFF. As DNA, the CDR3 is TGTGCCAGCAGCCAAGAAGGACTAGCGGGCCACAATGAGCAGTTCTTC.

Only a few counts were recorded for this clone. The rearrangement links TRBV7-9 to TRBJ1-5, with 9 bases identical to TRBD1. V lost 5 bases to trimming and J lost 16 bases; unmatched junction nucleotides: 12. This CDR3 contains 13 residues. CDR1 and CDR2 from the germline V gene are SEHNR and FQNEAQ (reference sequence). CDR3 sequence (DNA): TGTGCCAGCAGCCACGAAGGACAGGGGAGACAACATTTT. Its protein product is CASSHEGQGRQHF.

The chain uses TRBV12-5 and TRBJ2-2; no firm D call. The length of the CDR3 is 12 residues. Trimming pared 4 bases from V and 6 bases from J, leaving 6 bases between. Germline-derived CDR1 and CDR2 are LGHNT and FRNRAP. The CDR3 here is CASGYIPGELFF. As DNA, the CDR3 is TGTGCTAGTGGTTATATCCCCGGGGAGCTGTTTTTT.

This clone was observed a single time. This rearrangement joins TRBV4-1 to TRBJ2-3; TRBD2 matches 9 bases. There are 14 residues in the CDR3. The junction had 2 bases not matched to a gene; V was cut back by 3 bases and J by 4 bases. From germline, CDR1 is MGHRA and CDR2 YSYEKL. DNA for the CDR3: TGCGCCAGCAGCCATATAGCGGGAGCAGATACGCAGTATTTT. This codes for CASSHIAGADTQYF.

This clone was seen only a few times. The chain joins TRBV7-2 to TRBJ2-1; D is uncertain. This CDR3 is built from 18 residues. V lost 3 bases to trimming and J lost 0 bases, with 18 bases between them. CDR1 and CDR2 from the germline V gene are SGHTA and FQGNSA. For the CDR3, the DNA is TGTGCCAGCAGCTTGGGTACCCCAGGTGTTATCTCCTACAATGAGCAGTTCTTC. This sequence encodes CASSLGTPGVISYNEQFF.

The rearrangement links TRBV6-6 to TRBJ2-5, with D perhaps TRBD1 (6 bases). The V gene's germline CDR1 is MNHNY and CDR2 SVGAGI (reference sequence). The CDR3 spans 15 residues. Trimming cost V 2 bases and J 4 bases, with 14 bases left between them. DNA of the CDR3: TGTGCCAGCAGTTACCAACCGGGACATTTAGAGACCCAGTACTTC. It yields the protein CASSYQPGHLETQYF.